This T cell receptor beta chain was identified in a study of blood T cells in healthy people across ages. Study conclusions and caveats: Among long-lived donors, naive CD4+ cells were more numerous and diversity higher than in aged donors. Roughly linear age-related decline in beta diversity appeared, significant by age 40.

Extracted total RNA amounted to at least 6 micrograms for each sample. Trimming shortened V by 4 bases and J by 4 bases, and 25 bases separated the two germline ends. This CDR3 has 17 residues. Germline CDR1 reads DFQATT; CDR2 reads SNEGSKA (reference sequence). Primers used in a second PCR of about 6 to 11 cycles were a sample-barcoded 5' primer and a J-beta primer mix. Each cDNA molecule, via a template-switch adaptor with 12 random nucleotides, was tagged. TCRdb re-analysed the 5' RACE reads in MiXCR, keeping a single row per CDR3 protein. In the table there are around 940,000 distinct CDR3 sequences, roughly 50% of which are singletons. As regards this clonotype: What it recognizes is unknown.

The chain joins TRBV20-1 to TRBJ2-5; D may be TRBD2 (5 bases). The source material was blood. The clonotype was recovered from a woman aged 60-75 years in good health. CDR3 in amino acids: CSATRPSGRVAGETQYF. The CDR3, as DNA: TGCAGTGCTACGCGACCGAGTGGGAGAGTGGCGGGAGAGACCCAGTACTTC.